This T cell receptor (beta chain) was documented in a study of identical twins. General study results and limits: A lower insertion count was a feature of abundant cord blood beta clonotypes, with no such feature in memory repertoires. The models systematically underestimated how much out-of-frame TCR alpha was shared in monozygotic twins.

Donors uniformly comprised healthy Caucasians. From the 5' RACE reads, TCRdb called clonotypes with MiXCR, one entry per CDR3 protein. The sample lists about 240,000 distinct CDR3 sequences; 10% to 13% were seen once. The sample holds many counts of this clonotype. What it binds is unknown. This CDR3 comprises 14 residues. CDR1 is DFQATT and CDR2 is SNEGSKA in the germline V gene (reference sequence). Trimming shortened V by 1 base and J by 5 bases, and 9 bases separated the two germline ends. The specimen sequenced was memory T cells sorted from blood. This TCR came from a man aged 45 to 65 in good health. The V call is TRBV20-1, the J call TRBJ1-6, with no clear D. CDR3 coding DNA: TGCAGTGCTAGAGGGAAGGCCGATAATTCACCCCTCCACTTT. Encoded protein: CSARGKADNSPLHF.